This T cell receptor beta chain was observed in a study of identical twins. One entry per CDR3 protein, called by TCRdb with MiXCR from the 5' RACE reads. Among a few hundred thousand distinct CDR3 sequences listed, just under 10% were seen once. Germline CDR1 is SGHVS and CDR2 is FNYEAQ. The V and J ends lost 3 bases and 1 base respectively, with 11 bases between them. The CDR3 is 15 amino acids. Study-wide results and limits: In zero-insertion analyses, partial confounding could arise from invariant MAIT and iNKT cells. The study reached conclusions through statistical analysis that was cross-sectional, not following the same donors.

This clonotype was recorded at least ten times. Its antigen is not identified. This same sample was also part of a study on yellow fever vaccine responses in identical twins. That source notes: Twins' T cell vaccine responses reportedly looked partly convergent, partly personalized.

This chain uses TRBV7-6 with TRBJ2-3; perhaps TRBD2 as D (6 bases). The sequence was collected from a young woman in good health. The sequencing input was PBMCs. The CDR3 sequence is CASSFVASGTDTQYF. CDR3 sequence (DNA): TGTGCCAGCAGCTTTGTGGCTAGCGGCACAGATACGCAGTATTTT. The whole variable domain, filled in from reference TRBV7-6 and TRBJ2-3, reads GAGVSQSPRYKVTKRGQDVALRCDPISGHVSLYWYRQALGQGPEFLTYFNYEAQQDKSGLPNDRFSAERPEGSISTLTIQRTEQRDSAMYRCASSFVASGTDTQYFGPGTRLTVL.